This T cell receptor beta chain is from a study of T cells after yellow fever vaccination. Per germline, CDR1 ENHRY and CDR2 SYGVKD. This CDR3 is 14 amino acids long. Trimming stripped 3 bases from V and 2 bases from J, with 11 bases between. MiXCR, applied by TCRdb to the 5' RACE reads, yields one record per CDR3 protein. The sample contains 550,000 or so distinct CDR3 sequences, 19% of which appear only once. The chain links TRBV10-3 to TRBJ2-7, with D unresolved. The starting material was PBMCs, obtained 15 days after the yellow fever booster vaccination. The TCR was taken from a man aged 30-40 years who received the YFV17D yellow fever vaccine. Here the CDR3 DNA reads TGTGCCATCAGTGAAGGCGCCAATACCTACGAGCAGTACTTC. This gives the protein CAISEGANTYEQYF.